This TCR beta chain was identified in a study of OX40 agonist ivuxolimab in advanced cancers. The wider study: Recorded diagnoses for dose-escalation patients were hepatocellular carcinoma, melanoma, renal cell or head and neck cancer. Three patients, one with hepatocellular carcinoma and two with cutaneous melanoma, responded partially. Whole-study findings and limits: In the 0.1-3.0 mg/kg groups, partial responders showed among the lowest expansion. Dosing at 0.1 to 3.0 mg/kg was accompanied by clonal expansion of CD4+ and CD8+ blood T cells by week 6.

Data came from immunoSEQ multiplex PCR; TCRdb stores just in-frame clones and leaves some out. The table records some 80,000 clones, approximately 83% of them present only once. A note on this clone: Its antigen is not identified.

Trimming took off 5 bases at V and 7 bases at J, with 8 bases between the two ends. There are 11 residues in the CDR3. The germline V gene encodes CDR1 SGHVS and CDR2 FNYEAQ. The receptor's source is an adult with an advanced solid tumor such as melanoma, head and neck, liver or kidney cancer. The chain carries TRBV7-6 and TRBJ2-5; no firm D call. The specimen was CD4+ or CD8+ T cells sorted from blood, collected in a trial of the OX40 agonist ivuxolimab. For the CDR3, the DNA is TGTGCCAGCAGCCGCCGCGGGACCCAGTACTTC. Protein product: CASSRRGTQYF.